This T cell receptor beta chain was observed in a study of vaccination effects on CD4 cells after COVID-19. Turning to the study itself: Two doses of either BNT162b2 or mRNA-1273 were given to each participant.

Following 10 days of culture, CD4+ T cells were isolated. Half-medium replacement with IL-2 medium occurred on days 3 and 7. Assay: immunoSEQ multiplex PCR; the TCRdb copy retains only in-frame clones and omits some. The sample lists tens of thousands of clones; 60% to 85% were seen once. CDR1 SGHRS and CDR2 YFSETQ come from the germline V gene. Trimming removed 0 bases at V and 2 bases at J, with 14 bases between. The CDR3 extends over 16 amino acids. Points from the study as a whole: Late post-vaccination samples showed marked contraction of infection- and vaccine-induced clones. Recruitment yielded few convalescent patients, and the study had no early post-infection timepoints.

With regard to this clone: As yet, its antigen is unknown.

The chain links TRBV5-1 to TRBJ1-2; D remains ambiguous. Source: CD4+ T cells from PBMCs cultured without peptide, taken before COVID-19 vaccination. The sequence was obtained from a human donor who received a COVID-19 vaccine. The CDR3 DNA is TGCGCCAGCAGCTTGGCCAAGGACGGTAGAAACTATGGCTACACCTTC. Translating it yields CASSLAKDGRNYGYTF.